This TCR beta chain was profiled in a study of cytomegalovirus exposure and HLA in healthy donors. Trimming removed 2 bases from V and 8 bases from J; junction bases left unmatched: 6. The CDR3 extends over 15 amino acids. The germline V gene encodes CDR1 LGHNA and CDR2 YNFKEQ. Comments on this clone: Its cognate antigen is unknown.

Findings of the study overall: Later work found most CMV-associated TCR beta chains apparently HLA-restricted. A later analysis showed TCR association rates differing by HLA locus, peaking at DRB1 and lowest at HLA-C. A later analysis associated roughly 15,000 TCR beta sequences with HLA alleles at a 0.05 false discovery rate. Donor immune exposure was known only as CMV serostatus.

Primers for the PCR totalled 60 Vbeta and 13 Jbeta. Method: immunoSEQ multiplex PCR; TCRdb's copy keeps in-frame clones and lacks some. This sample has over 100,000 clones; more than 60% occur once, and the top ten carry less than 2%. The TCR sequence derives from a man aged 18 to 35 in good health and CMV-seronegative. The rearrangement joins TRBV4-2 to TRBJ1-4; 9 bases fit TRBD1. The sample comprised PBMCs. DNA for the CDR3: TGTGCCAGCAGCCAAACCGGGACAGGGAACGAAAAACTGTTTTTT. Its protein is CASSQTGTGNEKLFF.